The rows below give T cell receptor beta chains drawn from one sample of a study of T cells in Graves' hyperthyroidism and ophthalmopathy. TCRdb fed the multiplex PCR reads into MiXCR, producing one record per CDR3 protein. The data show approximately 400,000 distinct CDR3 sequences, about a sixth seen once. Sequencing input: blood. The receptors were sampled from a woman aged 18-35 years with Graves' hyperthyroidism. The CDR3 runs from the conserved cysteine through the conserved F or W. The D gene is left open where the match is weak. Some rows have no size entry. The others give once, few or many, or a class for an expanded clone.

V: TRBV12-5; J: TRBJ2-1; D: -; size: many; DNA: TGTGCTAGTGTCATCTATGGCGGACACAATGAGCAGTTCTTC; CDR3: CASVIYGGHNEQFF
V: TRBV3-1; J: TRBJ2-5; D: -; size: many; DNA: TGTGCCAGCAGCCGCCAGTGGACCCAGTACTTC; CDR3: CASSRQWTQYF
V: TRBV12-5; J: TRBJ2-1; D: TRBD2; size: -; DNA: TGTGCTAGTGGTCCAACCGCCCGGGGGGGACTAGCGGGAGGGGGCGCAAATGGTGAGCAGTTCTTC; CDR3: CASGPTARGGLAGGGANGEQFF
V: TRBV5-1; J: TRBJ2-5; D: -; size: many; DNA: TGCGCCAGTAATGCCGGGAGCCAAGAGACCCAGTACTTC; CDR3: CASNAGSQETQYF
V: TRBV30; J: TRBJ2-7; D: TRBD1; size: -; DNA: TGTGCCTGTGACCCGGACAGGGTTTCTTACGAGCAGTACTTC; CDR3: CACDPDRVSYEQYF
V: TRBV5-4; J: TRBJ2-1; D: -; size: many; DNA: TGTGCCAGCAGCTTGTTGGGGATAGGAGTTTACAATGAGCAGTTCTTC; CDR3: CASSLLGIGVYNEQFF
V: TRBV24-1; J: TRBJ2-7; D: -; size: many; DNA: TGTGCCACCAGAGGTCGTGGGGATTACGAGCAGTACTTC; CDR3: CATRGRGDYEQYF
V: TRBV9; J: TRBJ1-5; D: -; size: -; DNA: TGTGCCAGCAGCGTCGGCTCCGGGAGGGATCAGCCCCAGCATTTT; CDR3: CASSVGSGRDQPQHF
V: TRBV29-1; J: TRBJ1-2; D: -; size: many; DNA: TGCAGCGTTGCTTCGAACAGGAGTCCTAACTATGGCTACACCTTC; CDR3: CSVASNRSPNYGYTF
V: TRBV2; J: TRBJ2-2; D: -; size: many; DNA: TGTGCCAGCAGTGAAGCGCTTAGCTTCGCCGGGGAGCTGTTTTTT; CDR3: CASSEALSFAGELFF
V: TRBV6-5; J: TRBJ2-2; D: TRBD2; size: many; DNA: TGTGCCAGCAGTTACTGGGCGGGGGGCCCCCCCACCGGGGAGCTGTTTTTT; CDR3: CASSYWAGGPPTGELFF
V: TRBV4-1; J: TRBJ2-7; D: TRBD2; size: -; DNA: TGCGCCAGCAGCCAAGTAGCGGGAGCGACCTACGAGCAGTACTTC; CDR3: CASSQVAGATYEQYF
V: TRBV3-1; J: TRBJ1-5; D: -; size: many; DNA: TGTGCCAGCAGCCACGGGGCAAATCAGCCCCAGCATTTT; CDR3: CASSHGANQPQHF
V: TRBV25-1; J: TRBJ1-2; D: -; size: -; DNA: TGTGCCAGCAGCGAGGGACGGAGTTATGGCTACACCTTC; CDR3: CASSEGRSYGYTF
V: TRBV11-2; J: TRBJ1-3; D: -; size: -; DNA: TGTGCCAGCAGCTTAGTTACAGGGTTTTCTGGAAACACCATATATTTT; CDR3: CASSLVTGFSGNTIYF
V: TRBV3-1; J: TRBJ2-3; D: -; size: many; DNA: TGTGCCAGCAGCCACCCCTCTGATCCCACAGATACGCAGTATTTT; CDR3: CASSHPSDPTDTQYF
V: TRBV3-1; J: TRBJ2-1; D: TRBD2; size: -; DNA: TGTGCCAGCAGCCGAGTCGGGGGGAGCTATGAGCAGTTCTTC; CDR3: CASSRVGGSYEQFF